A selection of T cell receptor beta chains follows, all from one sample in a study of beta chain features in type 1 diabetes. Method: immunoSEQ multiplex PCR; TCRdb's copy keeps in-frame clones and lacks some. Of hundreds of thousands of clones listed, about 14% are singletons. The sequenced sample consisted of naive CD4+ T cells from blood. Receptor source: a man aged 18 to 29 in good health. Each CDR3 is given with its conserved first and last residue. Fields, in order: V gene, J gene, D gene, clone size, CDR3 protein, CDR3 DNA. D genes are given only for firm matches. A clone size is listed for some rows: how often the clone was seen (once, few, many), or a class if it is expanded.

TRBV14	TRBJ2-2	.	few	CASSQGTYTGELFF	TGTGCCAGCAGCCAAGGGACCTACACCGGGGAGCTGTTTTTT
TRBV9	TRBJ2-3	TRBD2	.	CASSVDLAGAFDTQYF	TGTGCCAGCAGCGTAGATCTAGCGGGGGCTTTCGATACGCAGTATTTT
TRBV15	TRBJ2-3	TRBD2	.	CATSRPFGGRVDTQYF	TGTGCCACCAGCAGACCCTTTGGCGGGAGGGTGGATACGCAGTATTTT
TRBV21-1	TRBJ2-3	.	few	CASSKCRASTDTQYF	TGTGCCAGCAGCAAATGCAGGGCTAGCACAGATACGCAGTATTTT
TRBV7-2	TRBJ2-7	.	few	CASSALGQVEQYF	TGTGCCAGCAGCGCCCTAGGGCAGGTCGAGCAGTACTTC
TRBV9	TRBJ2-5	.	.	CASSGKGLRETQYF	TGTGCCAGCAGCGGAAAAGGCCTCCGGGAGACCCAGTACTTC
TRBV25-1	TRBJ2-5	.	.	CASSEWQVQETQYF	TGTGCCAGCAGTGAATGGCAGGTTCAAGAGACCCAGTACTTC
TRBV2	TRBJ2-3	TRBD2	.	CASIGTSGAGDTQYF	TGTGCCAGCATCGGGACTAGCGGGGCGGGAGATACGCAGTATTTT
TRBV7-6	TRBJ2-1	.	.	CASSFRGYEQFF	TGTGCCAGCAGCTTCAGGGGATATGAGCAGTTCTTC
TRBV18	TRBJ1-3	.	few	CASSPTGSHSGNTIYF	TGTGCCAGCTCACCTACAGGTTCCCACTCTGGAAACACCATATATTTT
TRBV28	TRBJ2-7	.	few	CASRPSKGVFYEQYF	TGTGCCAGCAGACCCAGCAAGGGGGTATTTTACGAGCAGTACTTC
TRBV6-5	TRBJ1-2	.	.	CASSGQSGYGYTF	TGTGCCAGCAGCGGACAGTCTGGCTATGGCTACACCTTC
TRBV7-3	TRBJ1-2	TRBD1	.	CASSSFGQAILPYGYTF	TGTGCCAGCAGCTCCTTCGGACAGGCTATTCTCCCTTATGGCTACACCTTC
TRBV6-5	TRBJ2-1	.	.	CASSYNSPIYNEQFF	TGTGCCAGCAGTTACAACTCACCCATTTACAATGAGCAGTTCTTC
TRBV5-1	TRBJ2-7	TRBD2	few	CASSPWTSGRTWEQYF	TGCGCCAGCAGCCCCTGGACTAGCGGGAGAACGTGGGAGCAGTACTTC
TRBV27	TRBJ2-3	.	.	CASKSLGGSTDTQYF	TGTGCCAGCAAGTCTTTGGGCGGAAGCACAGATACGCAGTATTTT
TRBV7-3	TRBJ2-1	TRBD1	.	CASSPRQGSLYNEQFF	TGTGCCAGCAGCCCCCGACAGGGAAGCTTGTACAATGAGCAGTTCTTC
TRBV18	TRBJ1-5	.	.	CASSGQGSNQPQHF	TGTGCCAGCTCAGGGCAGGGAAGCAATCAGCCCCAGCATTTT
TRBV7-3	TRBJ1-6	TRBD1	.	CASSSQGAYNSPLHF	TGTGCCAGCAGCTCTCAGGGGGCTTATAATTCACCCCTCCACTTT
TRBV7-3	TRBJ1-1	.	few	CASSLRFNTEAFF	TGTGCCAGCAGCTTGCGTTTTAACACTGAAGCTTTCTTT
TRBV7-3	TRBJ2-5	.	.	CASSSVETQYF	TGTGCCAGCAGCTCAGTGGAGACCCAGTACTTC
TRBV5-1	TRBJ1-5	TRBD1	few	CASSEGQGSQPQHF	TGCGCCAGCAGCGAAGGACAGGGAAGTCAGCCCCAGCATTTT
TRBV5-4	TRBJ2-7	TRBD1	.	CASSPGQGRGEQYF	TGTGCCAGCAGTCCGGGACAGGGGAGAGGCGAGCAGTACTTC
TRBV29-1	TRBJ2-7	TRBD2	.	CSAPGLATYEQYF	TGCAGCGCCCCGGGACTAGCAACCTACGAGCAGTACTTC
TRBV5-5	TRBJ2-5	.	few	CASSRDTKETQYF	TGTGCCAGCAGTCGGGACACCAAAGAGACCCAGTACTTC
TRBV28	TRBJ2-2	.	.	CASSQSRLSGRGRELFF	TGTGCCAGCAGCCAGAGTCGCTTATCTGGGCGTGGTAGGGAGCTGTTTTTT
TRBV9	TRBJ2-1	TRBD2	few	CASTLGSGGHNEQFF	TGTGCCAGCACCCTAGGAAGCGGGGGACACAATGAGCAGTTCTTC
TRBV15	TRBJ2-5	.	.	CATSRDNGVETQYF	TGTGCCACCAGCAGAGATAACGGTGTGGAGACCCAGTACTTC
TRBV9	TRBJ2-7	TRBD1	.	CASSVGAGGKYEQYF	TGTGCCAGCAGCGTAGGGGCAGGGGGCAAGTACGAGCAGTACTTC
TRBV7-2	TRBJ2-1	.	.	CASSLALHEQFF	TGTGCCAGCAGCTTAGCCTTGCATGAGCAGTTCTTC
TRBV18	TRBJ1-5	TRBD1	.	CASSFGQGSNQPQHF	TGTGCCAGCTCATTCGGACAGGGATCTAATCAGCCCCAGCATTTT
TRBV6-5	TRBJ2-7	.	.	CASTQGPRSYEQYF	TGTGCCAGCACCCAGGGGCCCCGCTCCTACGAGCAGTACTTC
TRBV15	TRBJ2-3	TRBD1	once	CATSPLQGASTDTQYF	TGTGCCACCAGCCCTCTACAGGGGGCAAGCACAGATACGCAGTATTTT
TRBV28	TRBJ1-2	TRBD1	few	CASSFANFRGPNYGYTF	TGTGCCAGCAGTTTTGCCAACTTCAGGGGGCCCAACTATGGCTACACCTTC
TRBV4-2	TRBJ1-2	TRBD1	few	CASSQPGRQGKNYGYTF	TGTGCCAGCAGCCAACCCGGCCGACAGGGGAAGAACTATGGCTACACCTTC
TRBV28	TRBJ2-7	.	.	CASRTTGYEQYF	TGTGCCAGCAGAACGACAGGCTACGAGCAGTACTTC
TRBV9	TRBJ1-5	.	.	CASSVTDGYQPQHF	TGTGCCAGCAGCGTAACGGACGGATATCAGCCCCAGCATTTT
TRBV14	TRBJ1-3	.	few	CASSQASGNTIYF	TGTGCCAGCAGCCAAGCCTCTGGAAACACCATATATTTT
TRBV9	TRBJ1-1	.	.	CASSVDLRDHPEAFF	TGTGCCAGCAGCGTAGACCTCAGGGATCACCCTGAAGCTTTCTTT
TRBV28	TRBJ1-1	.	.	CASSGQGGTEAFF	TGTGCCAGCAGTGGTCAAGGGGGCACTGAAGCTTTCTTT
TRBV27	TRBJ1-6	TRBD1	.	CASSLPTTGGWNSPLHF	TGTGCCAGCAGTTTACCCACGACAGGGGGCTGGAATTCACCCCTCCACTTT
TRBV19	TRBJ2-7	TRBD1	.	CASSGTVRRWEQYF	TGTGCCAGTAGCGGGACAGTCCGACGGTGGGAGCAGTACTTC
TRBV5-1	TRBJ2-5	TRBD1	few	CASSLTGDQETQYF	TGCGCCAGCAGCTTGACAGGGGATCAAGAGACCCAGTACTTC